Listed below are T cell receptor beta chains from one sample, sequenced in a study of blood T cell repertoires in COVID-19. Assay used: immunoSEQ multiplex PCR; TCRdb lists only in-frame clones, some missing. In the table there are some 150,000 clones, about 80% of which are singletons. The specimen was peripheral blood. The receptors derive from a man in his sixties with acute or convalescent COVID-19. Both conserved end residues are part of each CDR3. A D gene is named only where the DNA matches it firmly. Only part of the rows carry a size: once, few, many, or a class if the clone is expanded.

J gene	clone size	V gene	D gene	CDR3 DNA	CDR3 protein
TRBJ2-5	.	TRBV7-2	.	TGTGCCAGCAGCCTGGGGCTCAGCTCCCTGTACCAAGAGACCCAGTACTTC	CASSLGLSSLYQETQYF
TRBJ2-3	.	TRBV11-2	TRBD2	TGTGCCAGCAGCAGAACTAGCGGGGTGAGCACAGATACGCAGTATTTT	CASSRTSGVSTDTQYF
TRBJ2-3	.	TRBV28	TRBD1	TGTGCCACCGGGACAGGGCCAACAGATACGCAGTATTTT	CATGTGPTDTQYF
TRBJ2-1	.	TRBV7-3	TRBD2	TGTGCCAGCAGCTACACGGGGGGGCCGAATGAGCAGTTCTTC	CASSYTGGPNEQFF
TRBJ2-3	.	TRBV10-3	.	TGTGCCATCAGTGAGCCGACAAGCACAGATACGCAGTATTTT	CAISEPTSTDTQYF
TRBJ1-1	.	TRBV10-3	TRBD1	TGTGCCATCAGTGCCGGACAGGAGTTGAACACTGAAGCTTTCTTT	CAISAGQELNTEAFF
TRBJ1-4	.	TRBV29-1	.	TGCAGCGTGGGCCCTGGCGGCGGGACACTGTTTTTT	CSVGPGGGTLFF
TRBJ2-1	.	TRBV5-6	.	TGTGCCAGCAGCCGGCTGGGCGAGCAGTTCTTC	CASSRLGEQFF
TRBJ2-7	few	TRBV9	.	TGTGCCAGCAGCGCCGGTTCAACCTACGAGCAGTACTTC	CASSAGSTYEQYF
TRBJ1-4	.	TRBV28	TRBD1	TGTGCCAGCAGTTTGGGACAGTTTAATGAAAAACTGTTTTTT	CASSLGQFNEKLFF
TRBJ2-3	.	TRBV4-2	.	TGTGCCAGCAGCCAAAGCGGAACCACAGATACGCAGTATTTT	CASSQSGTTDTQYF
TRBJ2-1	.	TRBV24-1	TRBD2	TGTGCCACCAGTGAGGGGGTAGCGGGGTACAATGAGCAGTTCTTC	CATSEGVAGYNEQFF
TRBJ2-5	few	TRBV5-1	TRBD2	TGCGCCAGCAGCCTGGACAGCGGGGGGGTCCTACAAGAGACCCAGTACTTC	CASSLDSGGVLQETQYF
TRBJ2-1	.	TRBV5-1	TRBD2	TGCGCCAGCAGCACTAGCGGGGGGGTCGTTGATGAGCAGTTCTTC	CASSTSGGVVDEQFF
TRBJ1-1	.	TRBV11-2	.	TGTGCCAGCAGTCCCAGCGGGGCGGCAAACACTGAAGCTTTCTTT	CASSPSGAANTEAFF
TRBJ1-4	.	TRBV2	TRBD1	TGTGCCAGCAGCCAGGACAGGGGAGGAGGTAATGAAAAACTGTTTTTT	CASSQDRGGGNEKLFF
TRBJ1-3	.	TRBV3-1/TRBV3-2	.	TGTGCCAGCAGCCACGGACTCCTCTCTGGAAACACCATATATTTT	CASSHGLLSGNTIYF
TRBJ2-3	.	TRBV9	TRBD2	TGTGCCAGCAGCGTATCGAGCGGGGCAGATACGCAGTATTTT	CASSVSSGADTQYF
TRBJ1-6	.	TRBV19	.	TGTGCCAGTTCAGGGTATAATTCACCCCTCCACTTT	CASSGYNSPLHF
TRBJ2-3	.	TRBV6-2/TRBV6-3	TRBD2	TGTGCCAGCAGCACTAGCGGGGGGCGCACAGATACGCAGTATTTT	CASSTSGGRTDTQYF
TRBJ2-5	.	TRBV7-2	TRBD2	TGTGCCAGCAGCTTAGGACCGCGGGCAGGGAGGGTCGGAGAGACCCAGTACTTC	CASSLGPRAGRVGETQYF
TRBJ2-1	.	TRBV7-9	.	TGTGCCAGCAGCTTAGTAGCGACACAGCAGTTCTTC	CASSLVATQQFF
TRBJ1-2	.	TRBV5-1	TRBD1	TGCGCCAGCAGCTTGGGGGCAACAGGGGGCGCCTATGGCTACACCTTC	CASSLGATGGAYGYTF
TRBJ2-5	.	TRBV3-1/TRBV3-2	TRBD1	TGTGCCAGCAGACCCGGGACAGCGCGCTTCCAAGAGACCCAGTACTTC	CASRPGTARFQETQYF
TRBJ2-5	.	TRBV19	.	TGTGCCAGTAGTAGGGCAGGCCAAGAGACCCAGTACTTC	CASSRAGQETQYF
TRBJ1-1	.	TRBV28	TRBD1	TGTGCCGGTTCGACAGGGGGCAACGTTAACACTGAAGCTTTCTTT	CAGSTGGNVNTEAFF
TRBJ2-7	.	TRBV6-1	.	TGTGCCAGCAGTGACGACCCCAGGGTAACCTACGAGCAGTACTTC	CASSDDPRVTYEQYF
TRBJ2-2	few	TRBV2	TRBD2	TGTGCCAGCACCGGACTAGCGGGAGAAACCACCGGGGAGCTGTTTTTT	CASTGLAGETTGELFF
TRBJ2-1	.	TRBV9	TRBD2	TGTGCCAGCAGCGTAAGCGGGGGGACGTACAATGAGCAGTTCTTC	CASSVSGGTYNEQFF
TRBJ2-1	.	TRBV19	TRBD2	TGTGCCAGTATCCCCGCGGAAGCGGGGAACAATGAGCAGTTCTTC	CASIPAEAGNNEQFF
TRBJ2-1	once	TRBV19	TRBD2	TGTGCCAGTAGTACTGGACTAGCGGGGTACAATGAGCAGTTCTTC	CASSTGLAGYNEQFF
TRBJ2-1	.	TRBV5-1	.	TGCGCCAGCAGCTTGGACGGGAGAGGCGGGGACAATGAGCAGTTCTTC	CASSLDGRGGDNEQFF
TRBJ2-3	.	TRBV30	TRBD2	TGTGCCTGGAGTGAAGGGTCTAGCGGGAGGCCTCGAGTTTTT	CAWSEGSSGRPRVF
TRBJ2-5	few	TRBV5-6	TRBD2	TGTGCCAGCAGCCCTCGGACTAGCGACCCCCAGAAGACCCAGTACTTC	CASSPRTSDPQKTQYF
TRBJ1-2	.	TRBV6-2/TRBV6-3	TRBD1	TGTGCCAGCAGTTACGGCAGGGGGCGAGATCTCTATGGCTACACCTTC	CASSYGRGRDLYGYTF
TRBJ2-2	.	TRBV9	TRBD2	TGTGCCAGCAGCGTGGGGACTAGGACCGGGGAGCTGTTTTTT	CASSVGTRTGELFF
TRBJ2-3	.	TRBV6-5	.	TGTGCCAGCAGTTACTCGGGGGCTCACACAGATACGCAGTATTTT	CASSYSGAHTDTQYF
TRBJ1-6	.	TRBV6-1	TRBD1	TGTGCCAGCAGTGAAGAGGTCAGGGGGCTTTATTCACCCCTCCACTTT	CASSEEVRGLYSPLHF
TRBJ2-1	few	TRBV9	TRBD2	TGTGCCAGCAGCGATACCGGGACTAGGGGCGATGAGCAGTTCTTC	CASSDTGTRGDEQFF
TRBJ2-5	.	TRBV11-2	.	TGTGCCAGCAGCTTACAACAAGAGACCCAGTACTTC	CASSLQQETQYF
TRBJ2-3	few	TRBV12-3/TRBV12-4	.	TGTGCCAGCACCCTTTCCGAGGCGCAGTATTTT	CASTLSEAQYF
TRBJ1-1	.	TRBV4-1	TRBD1	TGCGCCAGCAGCCAAGGGTGGTGGGACAGGGAAGAAGCTTTCTTT	CASSQGWWDREEAFF
TRBJ1-2	.	TRBV12-3/TRBV12-4	.	TGTGCCAGCGGCCAGGGGCCTGACTATGGCTACACCTTC	CASGQGPDYGYTF